This paragraph reports one T cell receptor beta chain. What it recognizes is unknown. Findings and limits, study-wide: Tumor-infiltrating Treg TCR alpha and beta sequences overlapped most with tumor naive CD4+ T cells, then blood naive. The larger cohort examined one V-J beta rearrangement, not whole repertoires.

Full-length variable regions came from constant-region reverse primers plus semi-nested Nested Universal Primer A PCR. TCRdb analysed the 5' RACE reads with MiXCR anew, one entry per CDR3 protein. This table has about 47,000 distinct CDR3 sequences, 25% to 30% appearing once. The sequencing input was naive CD4+ T cells sorted from blood. As to subset: naive CD4+ T cells, CD4+CD45RA+CD25-. The TCR sequence derives from a female donor with breast cancer.

CDR3 bases: TGCAGCGTTGTGGGGGGACCTGAGGGGAACTATGGCTACACCTTC. Translated, it gives CSVVGGPEGNYGYTF. The V and J genes are TRBV29-1 and TRBJ1-2; TRBD1 might be the D (5 bases). V dropped 4 bases and J dropped 2 bases, with 17 bases sitting between them. From germline, CDR1 is SQVTM and CDR2 ANQGSEA. The length of the CDR3 is 15 residues.